This T cell receptor (beta chain) was profiled in a study of blood T cell repertoires in COVID-19. As handled by the study authors: Estimation of nucleated cell counts was performed using reference gene primer amplification. TCRdb keeps only in-frame clones here, not all; method: immunoSEQ multiplex PCR. V, J and clone size are taken as reported in that table, and D and trimming were inferred from the DNA itself. This table has around 250,000 clones, over 80% appearing once. V lost 8 bases and J lost 6; bases outside the gene matches: 7. The CDR3 runs 14 residues. Germline V gene lookup returns CDR1 ENHRY and CDR2 SYGVKD. Ages ranged from roughly 18 to 100 years, with residence in some 25 US areas. Each participant's cohort was designated according to participant-reported clinical history.

The sequence was collected from a human donor in a cohort exposed to, infected with or recovered from COVID-19 (not recorded which). The donor label of this sample is uncertain. V is TRBV10-3 and J is TRBJ2-2; 9 bases map to TRBD1. The sample consisted of PBMCs or T cells enriched from blood (not recorded which). The CDR3 reads CAIGGQGEAGELFF. DNA of the CDR3: TGTGCCATCGGGGGACAGGGAGAAGCCGGGGAGCTGTTTTTT.